The 13 T cell receptor beta chains below all came from one sample that was sequenced in a study of T cells in women clearing cervical HPV infection. The assay was immunoSEQ multiplex PCR, and TCRdb's table has in-frame clones only and misses some. In total, the table holds tens of thousands of clones. Input material: blood buffy coat. These TCRs come from a woman between 18 and 70 years old with a cervical HPV16 infection that either progressed to CIN3+ or cleared (not recorded which).

Points on this clone: The read comes to an end 3 residues before the CDR3 does, leaving the germline J gene to fill in the end. This chain connects TRBV2 to TRBJ2-7; maybe TRBD1 (6 bases). From germline, CDR1 is SNHLY and CDR2 FYNNEI. This CDR3 is 15 amino acids long. Trimming took off 6 bases at V and 3 bases at J, with 18 bases between the two ends. The CDR3: CASSPSVDRYYEQYF. The sequenced part of the CDR3 DNA is TGTGCCAGCAGCCCCAGTGTGGACAGATACTACGAG. The full variable domain, rest sourced from reference TRBV2 and TRBJ2-7, is EPEVTQTPSHQVTQMGQEVILRCVPISNHLYFYWYRQILGQKVEFLVSFYNNEISEKSEIFDDQFSVERPDGSNFTLKIRSTKLEDSAMYFCASSPSVDRYYEQYFGPGTRLTVT.

Comment on this clone: Read data end 3 residues before the CDR3 end; the end is taken from the germline J gene. The rearrangement links TRBV29-1 to TRBJ1-2; the D is unclear. The V gene lost 7 bases and the J gene lost 4 bases, with 13 bases spanning the gap. CDR3 length: 12 amino acids. The germline V gene has CDR1 SQVTM and CDR2 ANQGSEA. The CDR3 DNA, read in part, is TGCAGCGCATCAGGAGCGGTCTATGGC. It is translated as CSASGAVYG. The CDR3 as a whole reads CSASGAVYGYTF.

About this clone: Coverage ceases 3 residues before the CDR3 finishes, and the germline J gene fills in the end. The genes are TRBV2 and TRBJ2-3, with TRBD1 matching over 11 bases. J gave up 7 bases and V 1 base, and 7 bases lay outside the gene matches. CDR3 length: 16 amino acids. Germline-derived CDR1 and CDR2 are SNHLY and FYNNEI. The sequenced CDR3 bases are TGTGCCAGCAGTGAAGAGGGGACAGGGGGGGGGAATACG. Its protein product is CASSEEGTGGGNT. The CDR3, in full, reads CASSEEGTGGGNTQYF.

As regards this clone: The read ends 3 residues shy of where the CDR3 ends; the end is completed using the germline J gene. V and J are TRBV4-1 and TRBJ1-2; D gene ambiguous. Per the germline V gene, CDR1 is MGHRA and CDR2 is YSYEKL. There are 13 residues in the CDR3. Trimming cost V 1 base and J 4 bases, with 7 bases left between them. CDR3 DNA (partial): TGCGCCAGCAGCCAAGCACGGGGCTATGGC. Translation: CASSQARGYG. The full-length CDR3 reads as CASSQARGYGYTF.

Concerning this clone: The read falls 3 residues short of the CDR3 end, and the missing part is taken from the germline J gene. The rearrangement links TRBV12-5 to TRBJ2-5; tentatively, D is TRBD2 (6 bases). Germline values: CDR1 LGHNT, CDR2 FRNRAP. Trimming took off 3 bases at V and 6 bases at J, with 11 bases between the two ends. The CDR3 contains 13 residues. CDR3 DNA (partial): TGTGCTAGTGGTTTCTCAGGGAGGCAGACC. This gives the protein CASGFSGRQT. The entire CDR3 is CASGFSGRQTQYF.

Comment on this clone: The read finishes 3 residues shy of the CDR3 end, and the germline J gene is used to complete it. The chain recombines TRBV6-1 with TRBJ1-5; tentatively, D is TRBD1 (5 bases). From germline, CDR1 is MNHNS and CDR2 SASEGT. Trimming shortened V by 5 bases and J by 2 bases, and 16 bases separated the two germline ends. This CDR3 is 16 amino acids long. The CDR3 reads CASSQGSGLGNQPQHF. Partial CDR3 DNA: TGTGCCAGCAGTCAAGGTTCGGGACTGGGCAATCAGCCC.

About this clone: Read coverage stops 3 residues before the CDR3 terminus; the germline J gene supplies the remainder. The chain carries TRBV4-2 and TRBJ2-3; 11 positions match TRBD2. V trimming: 0 bases; J trimming: 5 bases; junction bases outside the gene matches: 13. CDR1 is LGHNA and CDR2 is YNFKEQ in the germline V gene. The CDR3 is made up of 19 amino acids. The CDR3 region is CASSQEALSSGGSRDTQYF. The DNA read from the CDR3 is TGTGCCAGCAGCCAAGAAGCCTTATCTAGCGGGGGGTCAAGAGATACG.

On this clone itself: The CDR3 is cut off 3 residues early in the read; its end comes from the germline J gene. This chain links TRBV19 with TRBJ2-5; possibly TRBD2 for D (5 bases). There are 16 residues in the CDR3. Germline V CDR1 and CDR2: LNHDA, SQIVND (reference sequence). Trimming shortened V by 5 bases and J by 1 base, and 17 bases separated the two germline ends. CDR3 sequence reads: CASSPHHEGTQETQYF. Incomplete CDR3 DNA: TGTGCCAGTAGTCCACATCATGAGGGCACCCAAGAGACC.

On this clone: Sequencing ends 3 residues short of the CDR3 end; the germline J gene provides the rest. The chain uses TRBV2 and TRBJ1-5; D ambiguous. Trimming took off 6 bases at V and 0 bases at J, with 6 bases between the two ends. In germline, CDR1 is SNHLY, CDR2 FYNNEI. The CDR3 contains 13 residues. Partial CDR3 DNA: TGTGCCAGCAGAGAATATAGCAATCAGCCC. It translates to CASREYSNQP. The whole CDR3 is CASREYSNQPQHF.

The CDR3 loop is CASSFGGASYNEQFF. CDR3 DNA (partial): TGTGCCAGCAGTTTTGGGGGGGCCTCCTACAATGAG. The chain employs TRBV5-4 and TRBJ2-1; weak D call: TRBD2 (7 bases). The observed sequence ends 3 residues before the CDR3 terminus, with the missing tail filled in from the germline J gene. Germline loops: CDR1 SGHNT, CDR2 YYREEE (reference sequence). Trimming took off 5 bases at V and 0 bases at J, with 12 bases between the two ends. The CDR3 runs to 15 residues.

Details on this clone: The read falls 3 residues short of the CDR3 end, and the missing part is taken from the germline J gene. The chain recombines TRBV20-1 with TRBJ2-1, with a possible D match to TRBD2 (5 bases). Germline V lookup: CDR1 DFQATT, CDR2 SNEGSKA (reference sequence). The germline V and J ends were trimmed by 6 bases and 0 bases, with 15 bases remaining between them. This CDR3 comprises 15 residues. The sequenced part of the CDR3 DNA is TGCAGTGCCTCAGCGGTATTAAGCTCCTACAATGAG. Translated: CSASAVLSSYNE. The whole CDR3 is CSASAVLSSYNEQFF.

About this clone itself: The read halts 3 residues ahead of the CDR3 end, with the missing end drawn from the germline J gene. The chain employs TRBV19 and TRBJ1-1; the D gene is possibly TRBD1 (6 bases). Per the germline V gene, CDR1 is LNHDA and CDR2 is SQIVND (reference sequence). The CDR3 is 15 residues long. V was shortened by 5 bases and J by 0 bases, with 13 bases between the two germline ends. This chain's CDR3 is CASSSQDSMNTEAFF. The sequenced part of the CDR3 DNA is TGTGCCAGTAGTTCGCAGGACAGTATGAACACTGAA.

Note on this clone: With the read ending 3 residues before the CDR3 end, the germline J gene is used to fill in that end. The gene calls are TRBV5-1 and TRBJ2-3; 10 nucleotides match TRBD2. The CDR3 runs to 15 residues. Trimming took 2 bases from V and 6 from J; bases not matched to a gene: 6. The germline CDR1 and CDR2 sequences are SGHRS and YFSETQ. This CDR3 is CASSLSGGERDTQYF. CDR3 DNA (partial): TGCGCCAGCAGCTTAAGCGGGGGGGAGAGGGATACG. The entire variable domain, with the rest obtained from reference TRBV5-1 and TRBJ2-3, is as follows: KAGVTQTPRYLIKTRGQQVTLSCSPISGHRSVSWYQQTPGQGLQFLFEYFSETQRNKGNFPGRFSGRQFSNSRSEMNVSTLELGDSALYLCASSLSGGERDTQYFGPGTRLTVL.